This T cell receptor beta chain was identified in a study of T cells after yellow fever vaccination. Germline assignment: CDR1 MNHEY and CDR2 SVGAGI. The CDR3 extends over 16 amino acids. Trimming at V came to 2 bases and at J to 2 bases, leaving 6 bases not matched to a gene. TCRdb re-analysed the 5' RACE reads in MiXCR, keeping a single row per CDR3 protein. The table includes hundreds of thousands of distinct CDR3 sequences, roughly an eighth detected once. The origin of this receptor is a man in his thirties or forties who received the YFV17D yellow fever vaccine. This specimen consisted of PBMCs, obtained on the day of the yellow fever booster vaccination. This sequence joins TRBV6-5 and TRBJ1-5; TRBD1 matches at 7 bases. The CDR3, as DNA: TGTGCCAGCAGTTACACCGGGACAGTGGGCAATCAGCCCCAGCATTTT. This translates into CASSYTGTVGNQPQHF.